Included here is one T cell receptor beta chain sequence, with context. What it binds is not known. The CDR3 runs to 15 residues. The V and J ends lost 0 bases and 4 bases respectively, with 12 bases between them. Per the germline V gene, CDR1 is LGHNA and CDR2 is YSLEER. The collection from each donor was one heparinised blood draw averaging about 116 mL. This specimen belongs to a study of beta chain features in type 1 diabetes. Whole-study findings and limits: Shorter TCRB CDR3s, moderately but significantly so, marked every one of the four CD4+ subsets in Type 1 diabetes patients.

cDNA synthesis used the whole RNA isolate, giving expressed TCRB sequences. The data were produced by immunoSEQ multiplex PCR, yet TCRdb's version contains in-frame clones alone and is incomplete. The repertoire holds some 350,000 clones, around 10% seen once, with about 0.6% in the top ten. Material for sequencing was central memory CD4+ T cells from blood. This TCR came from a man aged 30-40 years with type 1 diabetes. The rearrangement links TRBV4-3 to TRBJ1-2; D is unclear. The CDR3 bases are TGCGCCAGCAGCCAAGAAATAAGGGCCCTCTATGGCTACACCTTC. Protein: CASSQEIRALYGYTF.